This TCR beta chain stems from a study of radiotherapy plus CTLA-4 blockade in lung cancer. Overall study: Objective responses occurred in about 18% of patients; around 30% had disease control. Overall study results and limits: Reports identified early blood T cell clone dynamics, with interferon-beta, as the best response predictor. An expansion of tumor-derived TCR clones occurred in blood after radiotherapy plus ipilimumab.

The assay was immunoSEQ multiplex PCR, and TCRdb's table has in-frame clones only and misses some. The repertoire consists of roughly 88,000 clones, with 83% occurring once and the leading ten covering 0.65% to 1%. Chemo-refractory metastatic non-small-cell lung cancer patients underwent focal radiation alongside CTLA-4 blockade with ipilimumab. As regards this clone: Its antigen is undetermined.

Trimming stripped 5 bases from V and 4 bases from J, with 13 bases between. CDR1 is SGHNT and CDR2 is YYREEE in the germline V gene (reference sequence). The CDR3 loop spans 14 amino acids. This clonotype was obtained from a human donor with non-small cell lung cancer who had stable disease on radiotherapy plus ipilimumab. The V call is TRBV5-4, the J call TRBJ2-1; D is uncertain. The sample was peripheral blood, taken from a patient treated with radiotherapy plus ipilimumab. Here the CDR3 DNA reads TGTGCCAGCAGTCTGAAGGGATTGTACAATGAGCAGTTCTTC. Residues: CASSLKGLYNEQFF.